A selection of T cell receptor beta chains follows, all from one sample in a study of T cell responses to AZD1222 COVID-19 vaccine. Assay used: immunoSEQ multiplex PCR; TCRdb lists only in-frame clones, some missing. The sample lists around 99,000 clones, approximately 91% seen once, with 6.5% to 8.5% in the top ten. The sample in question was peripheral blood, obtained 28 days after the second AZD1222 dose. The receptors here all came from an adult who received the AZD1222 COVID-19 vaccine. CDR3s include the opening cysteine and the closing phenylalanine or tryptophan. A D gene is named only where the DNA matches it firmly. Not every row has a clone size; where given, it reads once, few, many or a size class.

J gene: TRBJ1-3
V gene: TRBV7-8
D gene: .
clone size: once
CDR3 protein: CASSERTSSGNTIYF
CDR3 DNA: TGTGCCAGCAGCGAGCGGACGAGCTCTGGAAACACCATATATTTT

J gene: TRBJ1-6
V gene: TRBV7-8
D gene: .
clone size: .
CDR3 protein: CASSLVGPYNSPLHF
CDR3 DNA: TGTGCCAGCAGCTTAGTAGGGCCCTATAATTCACCCCTCCACTTT

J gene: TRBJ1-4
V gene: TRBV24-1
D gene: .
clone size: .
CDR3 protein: CATSDSGNEKLFF
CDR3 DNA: TGTGCCACCAGTGATTCGGGTAATGAAAAACTGTTTTTT

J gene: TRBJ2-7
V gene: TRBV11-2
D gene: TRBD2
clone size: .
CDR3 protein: CASSLGGTSRSEQYF
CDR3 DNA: TGTGCCAGCAGCTTAGGTGGGACTAGCAGGAGCGAGCAGTACTTC

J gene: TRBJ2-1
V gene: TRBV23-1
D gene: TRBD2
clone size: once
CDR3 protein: CASSQSGTRNEQFF
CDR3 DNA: TGCGCCAGCAGTCAATCAGGGACTAGGAATGAGCAGTTCTTC

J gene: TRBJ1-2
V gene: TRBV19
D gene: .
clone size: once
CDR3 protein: CASSARGYTF
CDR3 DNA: TGTGCCAGTAGTGCACGCGGCTACACCTTC

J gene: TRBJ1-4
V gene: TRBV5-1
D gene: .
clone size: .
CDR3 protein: CASSKDGLHEKLFF
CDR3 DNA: TGCGCCAGCAGCAAGGACGGACTGCATGAAAAACTGTTTTTT

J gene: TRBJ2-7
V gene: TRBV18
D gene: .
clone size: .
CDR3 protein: CASSPPGKPYEQYF
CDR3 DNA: TGTGCCAGCTCACCCCCGGGAAAACCCTACGAGCAGTACTTC

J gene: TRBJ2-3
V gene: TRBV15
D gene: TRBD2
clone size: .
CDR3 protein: CATGPAGGGTDTQYF
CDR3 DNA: TGTGCCACAGGGCCGGCGGGAGGGGGCACAGATACGCAGTATTTT

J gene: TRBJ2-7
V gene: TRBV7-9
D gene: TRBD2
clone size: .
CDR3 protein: CASSSPKTSASYEQYF
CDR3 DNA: TGTGCCAGCAGTTCACCCAAAACTAGCGCCTCCTACGAGCAGTACTTC

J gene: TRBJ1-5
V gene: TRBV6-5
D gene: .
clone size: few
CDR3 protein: CASSYSPLSQPQHF
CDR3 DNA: TGTGCCAGCAGTTATAGTCCCTTATCCCAGCCCCAGCATTTT

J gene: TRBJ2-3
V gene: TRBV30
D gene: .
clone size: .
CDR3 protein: CAWSAPPSTQYF
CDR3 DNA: TGTGCCTGGAGTGCCCCACCCAGTACGCAGTATTTT

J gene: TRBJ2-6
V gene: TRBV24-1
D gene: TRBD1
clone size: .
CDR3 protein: CATRQGTPVWANVLTF
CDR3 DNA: TGTGCCACCAGACAGGGGACCCCGGTGTGGGCCAACGTCCTGACTTTC

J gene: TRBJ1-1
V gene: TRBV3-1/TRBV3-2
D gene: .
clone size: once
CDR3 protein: CASSQFAPGLTEAFF
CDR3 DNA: TGTGCCAGCAGCCAGTTTGCCCCCGGGCTAACTGAAGCTTTCTTT

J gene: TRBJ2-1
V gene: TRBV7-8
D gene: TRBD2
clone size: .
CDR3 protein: CASSLAGTSGRKYNEQFF
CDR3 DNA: TGTGCCAGCAGCTTAGCCGGGACTAGCGGGAGGAAGTACAATGAGCAGTTCTTC

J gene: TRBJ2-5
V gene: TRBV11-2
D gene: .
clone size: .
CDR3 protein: CASSLELVQETQYF
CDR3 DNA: TGTGCCAGCAGCTTAGAGCTTGTCCAAGAGACCCAGTACTTC

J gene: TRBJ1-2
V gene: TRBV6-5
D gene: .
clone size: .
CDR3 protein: CASSYSAGGSGYTF
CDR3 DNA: TGTGCCAGCAGTTACTCGGCGGGGGGGAGTGGCTACACCTTC

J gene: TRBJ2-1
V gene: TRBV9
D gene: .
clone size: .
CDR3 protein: CASCAPQNEQFF
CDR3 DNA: TGTGCCAGCTGTGCTCCCCAGAATGAGCAGTTCTTC

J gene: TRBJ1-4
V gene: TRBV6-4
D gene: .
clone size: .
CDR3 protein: CASNREGREKLFF
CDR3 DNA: TGTGCCAGCAATCGAGAGGGCCGGGAAAAACTGTTTTTT

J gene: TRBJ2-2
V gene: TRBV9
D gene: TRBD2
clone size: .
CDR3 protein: CASSVGGSASTGELFF
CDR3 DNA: TGTGCCAGCAGCGTAGGCGGGAGTGCGTCCACCGGGGAGCTGTTTTTT

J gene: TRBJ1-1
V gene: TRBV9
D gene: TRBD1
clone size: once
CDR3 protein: CASSPRTGGGDEAFF
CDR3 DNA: TGTGCCAGCAGCCCCCGGACAGGGGGCGGGGATGAAGCTTTCTTT

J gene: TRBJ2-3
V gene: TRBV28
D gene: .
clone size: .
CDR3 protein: CASRNRVADTQYF
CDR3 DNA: TGTGCCAGCAGAAACAGGGTCGCAGATACGCAGTATTTT

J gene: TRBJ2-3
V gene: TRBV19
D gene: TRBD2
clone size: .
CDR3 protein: CASSILAGGSTDTQYF
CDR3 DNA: TGTGCCAGTAGTATCTTAGCGGGAGGGAGCACAGATACGCAGTATTTT

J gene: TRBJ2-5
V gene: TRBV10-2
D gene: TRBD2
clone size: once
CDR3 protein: CASSERGLAGEETQYF
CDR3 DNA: TGCGCCAGCAGTGAGAGGGGACTAGCGGGTGAAGAGACCCAGTACTTC

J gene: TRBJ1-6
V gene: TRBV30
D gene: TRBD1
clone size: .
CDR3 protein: CAWTWDRYSPLHF
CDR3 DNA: TGTGCCTGGACTTGGGACAGGTACTCACCCCTCCACTTT

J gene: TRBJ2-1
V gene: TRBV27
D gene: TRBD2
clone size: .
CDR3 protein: CASSSDSGTSYYNEQFF
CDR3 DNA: TGTGCCAGCAGTAGTGATTCCGGGACTAGTTACTACAATGAGCAGTTCTTC

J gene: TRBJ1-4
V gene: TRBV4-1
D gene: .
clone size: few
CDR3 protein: CASSWPGGTNEKLFF
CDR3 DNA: TGCGCCAGCAGCTGGCCCGGGGGAACTAATGAAAAACTGTTTTTT

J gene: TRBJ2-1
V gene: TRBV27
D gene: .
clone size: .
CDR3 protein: CASSPTDLGRVHEQFF
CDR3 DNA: TGTGCCAGCAGTCCCACCGATCTAGGTCGTGTCCATGAGCAGTTCTTC

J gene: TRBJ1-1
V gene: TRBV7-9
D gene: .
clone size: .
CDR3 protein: CASSFDSNTEAFF
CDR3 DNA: TGTGCCAGCAGCTTCGACAGCAACACTGAAGCTTTCTTT

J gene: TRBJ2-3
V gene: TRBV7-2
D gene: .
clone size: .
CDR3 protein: CASSLGLVGTDTQYF
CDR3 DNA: TGTGCCAGCAGCTTAGGACTAGTCGGCACAGATACGCAGTATTTT

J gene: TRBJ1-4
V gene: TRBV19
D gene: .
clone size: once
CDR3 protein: CASSIAFRQNEKLFF
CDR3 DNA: TGTGCCAGTAGTATCGCTTTCCGGCAAAATGAAAAACTGTTTTTT

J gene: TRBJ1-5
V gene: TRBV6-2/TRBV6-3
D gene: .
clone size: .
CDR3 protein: CASSYPNNQPQHF
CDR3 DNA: TGTGCCAGCAGTTACCCGAACAATCAGCCCCAGCATTTT

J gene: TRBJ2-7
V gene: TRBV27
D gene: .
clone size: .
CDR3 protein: CASSPYRDTNEQYF
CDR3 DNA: TGTGCCAGCAGTCCGTACAGGGATACGAACGAGCAGTACTTC

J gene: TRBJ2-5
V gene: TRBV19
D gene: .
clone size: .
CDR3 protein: CASSLGGHQETQYF
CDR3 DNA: TGTGCCAGTAGTCTAGGGGGACACCAAGAGACCCAGTACTTC

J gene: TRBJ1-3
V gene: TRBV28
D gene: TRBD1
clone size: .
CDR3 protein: CASSSGDRGFGNTIYF
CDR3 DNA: TGTGCCAGCAGTTCGGGGGACAGGGGTTTTGGAAACACCATATATTTT

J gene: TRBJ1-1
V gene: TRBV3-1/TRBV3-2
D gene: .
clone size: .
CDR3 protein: CASSRAHRENTEAFF
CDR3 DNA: TGTGCCAGCAGCCGAGCACACAGGGAGAACACTGAAGCTTTCTTT

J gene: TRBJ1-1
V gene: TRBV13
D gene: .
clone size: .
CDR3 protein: CASSHRASDIPEAFF
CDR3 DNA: TGTGCCAGCAGCCACCGGGCCTCCGACATCCCTGAAGCTTTCTTT

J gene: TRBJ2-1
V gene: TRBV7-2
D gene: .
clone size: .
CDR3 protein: CASSYFGGASGYNEQFF
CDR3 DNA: TGTGCCAGCAGCTACTTTGGGGGAGCCTCGGGGTACAATGAGCAGTTCTTC

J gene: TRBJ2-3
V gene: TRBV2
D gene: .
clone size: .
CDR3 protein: CASSESGQGTDTQYF
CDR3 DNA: TGTGCCAGCAGTGAATCCGGGCAGGGAACAGATACGCAGTATTTT

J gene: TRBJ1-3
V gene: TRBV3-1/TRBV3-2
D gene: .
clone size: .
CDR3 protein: CASSPSSGNTIYF
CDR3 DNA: TGTGCCAGCAGCCCATCCTCTGGAAACACCATATATTTT

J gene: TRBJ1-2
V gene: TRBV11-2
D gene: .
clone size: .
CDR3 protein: CASTLWVRAQTNYGYTF
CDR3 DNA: TGTGCCAGCACCCTATGGGTCAGAGCCCAGACTAACTATGGCTACACCTTC

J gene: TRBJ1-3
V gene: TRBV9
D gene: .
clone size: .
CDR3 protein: CASSATSSENTIYF
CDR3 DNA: TGTGCCAGCAGCGCCACAAGCAGTGAAAACACCATATATTTT

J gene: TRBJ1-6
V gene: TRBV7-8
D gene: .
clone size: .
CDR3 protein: CASSPRDSLLNSPLHF
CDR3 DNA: TGTGCCAGCAGCCCCCGGGACTCACTTCTAAATTCACCCCTCCACTTT

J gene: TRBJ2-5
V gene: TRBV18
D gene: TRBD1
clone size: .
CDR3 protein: CASSPRQGPQETQYF
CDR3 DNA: TGTGCCAGCTCACCTCGACAGGGACCCCAAGAGACCCAGTACTTC

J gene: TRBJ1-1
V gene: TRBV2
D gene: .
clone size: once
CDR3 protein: CASSEKRVYTEAFF
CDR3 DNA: TGTGCCAGCAGTGAAAAAAGGGTTTACACTGAAGCTTTCTTT

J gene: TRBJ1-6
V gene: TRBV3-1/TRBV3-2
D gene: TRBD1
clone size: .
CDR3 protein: CASSTGQGFKSPLHF
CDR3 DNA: TGTGCCAGCAGCACGGGACAGGGGTTTAAGTCACCCCTCCACTTT